This passage covers 10 T cell receptor beta chains from one sample sequenced in a study of cytomegalovirus exposure and HLA in healthy donors. In the PCR, 60 Vbeta and 13 Jbeta primers were used. Libraries were prepared by immunoSEQ multiplex PCR; TCRdb keeps only in-frame clonotypes and omits some of them. The sample has about 97,000 clones, 81% seen once. The sample taken for sequencing was PBMCs. All receptors derive from a man aged 35-49 years in good health and CMV-seropositive.

This clone came up a few times. This rearrangement joins TRBV6-5 to TRBJ1-2; 8 nucleotides line up with TRBD1. From germline, CDR1 is MNHEY and CDR2 SVGAGI. Trimming at V came to 6 bases and at J to 8 bases, leaving 14 bases not matched to a gene. The CDR3 sequence is 15 residues long. In DNA, the CDR3 is TGTGCCAGCAGCCAAGACCAGACAGGGGCGGACGGCTACACCTTC. Its protein product is CASSQDQTGADGYTF.

V and J are TRBV7-9 and TRBJ1-2; unclear D gene. Germline V gene data show CDR1 as SEHNR and CDR2 as FQNEAQ (reference sequence). This CDR3 region has 14 residues. With 5 bases removed from V and 1 base from J, the gap between germline ends came to 11 bases. The CDR3 nucleotides read TGTGCCAGCAGCCCCCCGAGCCTTAACTATGGCTACACCTTC. This gives the protein CASSPPSLNYGYTF.

The chain couples TRBV19 to TRBJ1-3; D not resolved. This CDR3 is 17 amino acids long. The V end was cut by 4 bases, the J end by 0 bases, with 16 bases between. Germline V gene sequence: CDR1 LNHDA, CDR2 SQIVND (reference sequence). This CDR3 is CASSKHAGESSGNTIYF. CDR3 coding DNA: TGTGCCAGTAGTAAACACGCCGGAGAGAGCTCTGGAAACACCATATATTTT.

This clone came up a few times. The chain links TRBV9 to TRBJ2-2; the match to TRBD2 covers 8 bases. With 4 bases clipped from V and 2 bases from J, the junction kept 13 bases outside the gene matches. There are 18 residues in the CDR3. CDR1 and CDR2 from the germline V gene are SGDLS and YYNGEE. CDR3 residues: CASSSRVGAGGNTGELFF. For the CDR3, the DNA is TGTGCCAGCAGCTCCCGGGTGGGGGCGGGGGGAAACACCGGGGAGCTGTTTTTT.

This clone was detected once. The rearrangement joins TRBV6-1 to TRBJ2-7; 10 positions match TRBD2. Trimming removed 4 bases from V and 2 bases from J; junction bases left unmatched: 2. Germline lookup yields CDR1 MNHNS and CDR2 SASEGT. The CDR3 sequence is 14 residues long. CDR3 sequence reads: CASSVLAGPYEQYF. The CDR3 bases are TGTGCCAGCAGTGTACTAGCGGGACCCTACGAGCAGTACTTC.

This chain joins TRBV11-2 and TRBJ2-1; TRBD2 aligns across 8 bases. The CDR3 sequence is 16 residues long. Germline lookup yields CDR1 SGHAT and CDR2 FQNNGV. Germline trimming cut 5 bases from V and 4 bases from J; bases unmatched to any gene: 10. As DNA, the CDR3 is TGTGCCAGCAGCCCCCGGCCCGGGGGGGATTACAATGAGCAGTTCTTC. Translated, it gives CASSPRPGGDYNEQFF.

The CDR3 region has the DNA TGCGCCAGACCAGGGAACCCCTACTCTGGGGCCAACGTCCTGACTTTC. It specifies CARPGNPYSGANVLTF. The chain is built from TRBV10-2 and TRBJ2-6, with a tentative D call TRBD1 (5 bases). Trimming took 9 bases from V and 0 from J, leaving 15 bases between them. The CDR3 sequence is 16 residues long. Germline V gives CDR1 WSHSY, CDR2 SAAADI.

The rearrangement uses TRBV7-9 and TRBJ2-3; 7 bases agree with TRBD1. The CDR3 sequence is 16 residues long. Germline-derived CDR1 and CDR2 are SEHNR and FQNEAQ (reference sequence). The junction had 7 bases not matched to a gene; V was cut back by 0 bases and J by 4 bases. CDR3 amino acids: CASSLARAGGADTQYF. The CDR3 coding sequence is TGTGCCAGCAGCTTAGCCCGGGCAGGGGGAGCAGATACGCAGTATTTT. Combining the CDR3 with reference TRBV7-9 and TRBJ2-3 gives the whole variable domain DTGVSQNPRHKITKRGQNVTFRCDPISEHNRLYWYRQTLGQGPEFLTYFQNEAQLEKSRLLSDRFSAERPKGSFSTLEIQRTEQGDSAMYLCASSLARAGGADTQYFGPGTRLTVL.

The chain is built from TRBV28 and TRBJ1-1; D not certain. V was pared by 6 bases and J by 11 bases, with 16 bases between. CDR1 is MDHEN and CDR2 is SYDVKM in the germline V gene. This CDR3 has 12 residues. The CDR3 DNA follows: TGTGCCAGCAGCCAAGGAGCGGCAGCGGCTTTCTTT. It codes for CASSQGAAAAFF.

The chain couples TRBV28 to TRBJ2-7; 11 positions agree with TRBD2. The ends lost 5 bases at V and 4 bases at J; junction bases unmatched: 16. Germline CDR1 and CDR2: MDHEN and SYDVKM. This CDR3 is built from 18 residues. The CDR3 DNA reads as TGTGCCAGCAGTGAGGCAAGACTAGCGGGAATAACTAAATACGAGCAGTACTTC. Translating gives CASSEARLAGITKYEQYF.